This TCR beta chain was found in a study of blood T cell repertoires in COVID-19. Study overall: The United States, Italy and Spain were the sources of the acute and convalescent COVID-19 samples.

This CDR3 contains 19 residues. Germline V gene sequence: CDR1 MDHEN, CDR2 SYDVKM. The ends lost 5 bases at V and 4 bases at J; junction bases unmatched: 17. This clone was picked up a small number of times. Authors' analysis steps: Cell counts per sample came from amplifying reference gene primers. Some clones are missing from TCRdb's copy, which holds only in-frame ones; the method was immunoSEQ multiplex PCR. The V and J calls and clone size come from that table; D and trimming were worked out from the DNA. In the table there are about 240,000 clones, about 80% of which are singletons. J is TRBJ1-1 and V is TRBV28; 12 positions match TRBD1. Sequencing input: peripheral blood. The origin of this receptor is a woman over 75 with acute or convalescent COVID-19. CDR3 residues: CASSPYGYGTGGFGTEAFF. For the CDR3, the DNA is TGTGCCAGCAGTCCATATGGATACGGGACAGGGGGCTTTGGCACTGAAGCTTTCTTT. The full variable domain, completed using reference TRBV28 and TRBJ1-1, is DVKVTQSSRYLVKRTGEKVFLECVQDMDHENMFWYRQDPGLGLRLIYFSYDVKMKEKGDIPEGYSVSREKKERFSLILESASTNQTSMYLCASSPYGYGTGGFGTEAFFGQGTRLTVV.